A selection of T cell receptor beta chains follows, all from one sample in a study of T cells in localized non-small cell lung cancer. Sequencing used immunoSEQ multiplex PCR; TCRdb keeps in-frame clones, though not all of them. The table records 800 to 1,100 clones, roughly a fifth of them present only once. The sample here was lung tumor tissue, taken before any cancer treatment. The receptors come from a male donor aged 60 or over with stage I squamous cell lung carcinoma. Both conserved end residues are part of each CDR3. A D gene is named only where the DNA matches it firmly. Clone size is not always given. Where it is, it says once, few, many or a class for expanded clones.

cdr3_nt	cdr3_aa	d_call	v_call	j_call	clone_size
TGTGCCAGCAGTCCGATAACCGGGACAGGTTCCTATGGCTACACCTTC	CASSPITGTGSYGYTF	TRBD1	TRBV6-8	TRBJ1-2	large
TGCGCCAGCAGCCTAGACAGGGGAGATCAGCCCCAGCATTTT	CASSLDRGDQPQHF	.	TRBV1	TRBJ1-5	.
TGTGCCAGCAGTGAAGCGGGGGGGGCTGGCAATCAGCCCCAGCATTTT	CASSEAGGAGNQPQHF	.	TRBV6-1	TRBJ1-5	few
TGTGCCAGCTGGGGGGGCGGGTATAATTCACCCCTCCACTTT	CASWGGGYNSPLHF	.	TRBV6-8	TRBJ1-6	.
TGTGCCAGCAGGGACAGACTAGTTCGCACCGGGGAGCTGTTTTTT	CASRDRLVRTGELFF	.	TRBV9	TRBJ2-2	large
TGTGCCAGCAGCTTAGATAATGCGGTCGGGGGGCAGTTCTTC	CASSLDNAVGGQFF	.	TRBV11-3	TRBJ2-1	few
TGTGCCAGCAGCCTTGCCGCAGATTTTAACTATGGCTACACCTTC	CASSLAADFNYGYTF	.	TRBV11-3	TRBJ1-2	few
TGTGCCAGCAGTTACTCCGGGGTGGCTTTCTTT	CASSYSGVAFF	.	TRBV6-7	TRBJ1-1	.
TGTGCCAGCAGGGACCCAATAAATGGCTACACCTTC	CASRDPINGYTF	.	TRBV9	TRBJ1-2	few
TGTGCCACCTCGGTGGGGCCTGGGGCCAACGTCCTGACTTTC	CATSVGPGANVLTF	.	TRBV9	TRBJ2-6	few
TGTGCCAGCAGCTTGGGACAGCCTACAGATACGCAGTATTTT	CASSLGQPTDTQYF	TRBD1	TRBV11-3	TRBJ2-3	few
TGTGCCAGCTCCAGCGGGAGTCTGGACGAGCAGTACTTC	CASSSGSLDEQYF	TRBD2	TRBV6-8	TRBJ2-7	.
TGTGCCAGCAGCGTAGCTACAGGGACCGACTACGAGCAGTACTTC	CASSVATGTDYEQYF	.	TRBV9	TRBJ2-7	few
TGTGCCAGCAGTTACTCCCCTAGGGGGCGGTTTGGCTATGGCTACACCTTC	CASSYSPRGRFGYGYTF	TRBD1	TRBV6-8	TRBJ1-2	large
TGTGCCAGCATCGGGGACGGTAATGAAAAACTGTTTTTT	CASIGDGNEKLFF	.	TRBV7-2	TRBJ1-4	medium-sized
TGTGCCAGCAGTGACGATTGGGGGGCAGACGATGAGCAGTTCTTC	CASSDDWGADDEQFF	.	TRBV6-8	TRBJ2-1	few
TGTGCCAGTAGTAGGCAGCCGAACACCGGGGAGCTGTTTTTT	CASSRQPNTGELFF	.	TRBV19	TRBJ2-2	.
TGTGCCAGCAGTTACGACAATTCGGTGACTGAAGCTTTCTTT	CASSYDNSVTEAFF	.	TRBV6-8	TRBJ1-1	.
TGTGCCAGCAGATTGGGGCAGCAAAATTCACCCCTCCACTTT	CASRLGQQNSPLHF	.	TRBV6-8	TRBJ1-6	few
TGTGCCAGCAGCTTAGGGGGCCAGGGTTACTCCACAGATACGCAGTATTTT	CASSLGGQGYSTDTQYF	.	TRBV11-3	TRBJ2-3	large
TGCAGCGCTTTGACAGGGGCCGTCAATGAGCAGTTCTTC	CSALTGAVNEQFF	TRBD1	TRBV29-1	TRBJ2-1	.
TGTGCCATCAGTGGGCAGGGGAACACTGAAGCTTTCTTT	CAISGQGNTEAFF	.	TRBV6-8	TRBJ1-1	.
TGTGCCAGCAGTTGGGCTGTCGCCGGGGAGCTGTTTTTT	CASSWAVAGELFF	.	TRBV6-8	TRBJ2-2	few
TGTGCCAGCAGCTTAGGTTGGAACACTGAAGCTTTCTTT	CASSLGWNTEAFF	.	TRBV7-2	TRBJ1-1	.
TGCAGCGTGGCTACAGGAGAGGCAAGTGAGGGCTACACCTTC	CSVATGEASEGYTF	.	TRBV29-1	TRBJ1-2	.
TGTGCCAGCTCCTCGCGCGCTAGCGGGAAATATGAGCAGTTCTTC	CASSSRASGKYEQFF	TRBD2	TRBV18	TRBJ2-1	.
TGTGCCAGCAGTAACAGCGGGGGCTACGAGCAGTACTTC	CASSNSGGYEQYF	TRBD2	TRBV6-8	TRBJ2-7	few
TGTGCCAGCATCCCCAACCCGACTAGCGGGAGGTACGAGCAGTACTTC	CASIPNPTSGRYEQYF	TRBD2	TRBV11-3	TRBJ2-7	medium-sized
TGTGCCAGCAGCTTAGGACTTCCGAGCTCCTATAATTCACCCCTCCACTTT	CASSLGLPSSYNSPLHF	.	TRBV11-3	TRBJ1-6	few
TGTGCCAGTAGTATAGATCTATCCCAGGCCCTCCACTTT	CASSIDLSQALHF	.	TRBV19	TRBJ1-6	few
TGCGCCAGCAGCTTGGAGACAGGGGGGCAGCCCCAGCATTTT	CASSLETGGQPQHF	TRBD1	TRBV5-1	TRBJ1-5	.
TGTGCCATCAGTGAGTGGGGGCAGGGTAACGCCGGGGAGCTGTTTTTT	CAISEWGQGNAGELFF	.	TRBV10-3	TRBJ2-2	few
TGCACCAGCAGCCATAAGGGGCGATTTATTATTGGCAATCAGCCCCAGCATTTT	CTSSHKGRFIIGNQPQHF	.	TRBV1	TRBJ1-5	few
TGTGCCAGCAGCGGGGCAGCGGGGGTTACCTACGAGCAGTACTTC	CASSGAAGVTYEQYF	TRBD2	TRBV11-3	TRBJ2-7	medium-sized
TGTGCCAGCAGCTTACCCCCCTGGCAGAACACTGAAGCTTTCTTT	CASSLPPWQNTEAFF	.	TRBV11-3	TRBJ1-1	.
TGTGCCTGGAGTTTACAACCAGCTTCCTACGAGCAGTACTTC	CAWSLQPASYEQYF	.	TRBV30	TRBJ2-7	few
TGTGCCAGCAGTGTAGGGACATCAATCCTAAGGGCCCAGCATTTT	CASSVGTSILRAQHF	.	TRBV6-8	TRBJ1-5	medium-sized
TGTGCCAGCAGCTTAGGAAATATCCGGGCCCCAGGGCCGGTGGCTTTCTTT	CASSLGNIRAPGPVAFF	.	TRBV11-3	TRBJ1-1	large
TGTGCCAGCAGCGTAGCGGGACAGGGACCGGGGAGGGAAAAACTGTTTTTT	CASSVAGQGPGREKLFF	TRBD1	TRBV9	TRBJ1-4	.
TGTGCCAGCAGCGGGACGACGGGACAAGAGACCCAGTACTTC	CASSGTTGQETQYF	.	TRBV11-3	TRBJ2-5	few
TGTGCCAGCAGGCCGCTAGGATGGACTAGCGGGAACTACAATGAGCAGTTCTTC	CASRPLGWTSGNYNEQFF	TRBD2	TRBV6-7	TRBJ2-1	few
TGTGCCAGCAGCTTGGCCGGCCATCCAGGAGGGTATGGCTACACCTTC	CASSLAGHPGGYGYTF	.	TRBV11-3	TRBJ1-2	.
TGTGCCAGCAGCCCTCCGGGAGGAGCGGAGGGAGAGACCCAGTACTTC	CASSPPGGAEGETQYF	TRBD2	TRBV6-8	TRBJ2-5	.